Below are 11 T cell receptor beta chains sequenced from a single sample in a study of cytomegalovirus exposure and HLA in healthy donors. In the PCR, 60 Vbeta and 13 Jbeta primers were used. Clones were read by immunoSEQ multiplex PCR, and TCRdb kept only the in-frame ones, dropping some. The sample has 150,000 to 200,000 clones, about 83% seen once. The sample was PBMCs. These receptors all stem from a girl between 5 and 17 years old in good health and CMV-seropositive.

A single count supports this clone. This rearrangement joins TRBV25-1 to TRBJ1-2; TRBD1 aligns across 10 bases. The CDR3 runs to 13 residues. Germline assignment: CDR1 MGHDK and CDR2 SYGVNS. Trimming cost V 4 bases and J 7 bases; bases outside gene matches: 3. The CDR3 is CASSATGGLGYTF. In nucleotides, the CDR3 is TGTGCCAGCAGTGCGACAGGGGGCCTTGGCTACACCTTC.

The genes are TRBV5-6 and TRBJ2-5; D uncertain. From germline, CDR1 is SGHDT and CDR2 YYEEEE. CDR3 length: 13 residues. V gave up 4 bases and J gave up 3 bases, with 10 bases separating them. CDR3 coding DNA: TGTGCCAGCAGCCGGCGGCGAGAAGAGACCCAGTACTTC. It yields the protein CASSRRREETQYF.

This chain joins TRBV7-9 and TRBJ1-2; TRBD1 might be the D (6 bases). The CDR3 extends over 13 amino acids. CDR1 and CDR2 (germline): SEHNR, FQNEAQ (reference sequence). The V and J ends lost 11 bases and 0 bases respectively, with 13 bases between them. The CDR3 spells CAGRDTSNYGYTF. For the CDR3, the DNA is TGTGCCGGTAGGGACACATCTAACTATGGCTACACCTTC.

This chain joins TRBV30 and TRBJ1-5; D unclear. Per germline, CDR1 GTSNPN and CDR2 SVGIG (reference sequence). The CDR3 loop spans 15 amino acids. Trimming took 2 bases from V and 0 from J, leaving 11 bases between them. This CDR3 reads CAWSRQEYSNQPQHF. CDR3 bases: TGTGCCTGGAGTCGGCAGGAATATAGCAATCAGCCCCAGCATTTT.

J is TRBJ1-1 and V is TRBV11-2; 9 positions match TRBD1. Per germline, CDR1 SGHAT and CDR2 FQNNGV. Trimming at V came to 2 bases and at J to 7 bases, leaving 11 bases not matched to a gene. The CDR3 extends over 16 amino acids. The CDR3 DNA sequence: TGTGCCAGCAGCTTAAATGCCGGGACAGGGAATAATGAAGCTTTCTTT. Its translation: CASSLNAGTGNNEAFF.

This clone turned up a few times. The chain recombines TRBV7-6 with TRBJ2-3; 11 nucleotides agree with TRBD2. The CDR3 has 19 residues. The V segment lost 2 bases and the J segment 6 bases; nucleotides outside the gene matches: 16. The germline V gene encodes CDR1 SGHVS and CDR2 FNYEAQ. The CDR3 nucleotides are TGTGCCAGCAGCTTACGGGTAGCGGGGGGGCTACCTCTTCACGATACGCAGTATTTT. Translated, it gives CASSLRVAGGLPLHDTQYF.

The genes are TRBV5-1 and TRBJ2-5; no reliable D call. The CDR3 extends over 16 amino acids. The germline gives CDR1 SGHRS, CDR2 YFSETQ. With 0 bases removed from V and 5 bases from J, the gap between germline ends came to 17 bases. DNA for the CDR3: TGCGCCAGCAGCTTGGATCTCCGGCTAGTCCGGGAGACCCAGTACTTC. It encodes CASSLDLRLVRETQYF.

The chain uses TRBV29-1 and TRBJ2-1; D possibly corresponds to TRBD1 (6 bases). V lost 6 bases, J lost 7 bases, and 13 bases lay in between. Germline V CDR1 and CDR2: SQVTM, ANQGSEA. CDR3 size: 12 residues. The CDR3, as DNA: TGCAGCGTAGCGACAGGTCTAAATGAGCAGTTCTTC. Protein: CSVATGLNEQFF.

The rearrangement uses TRBV7-2 and TRBJ1-1; TRBD1 aligns across 7 bases. CDR1 SGHTA and CDR2 FQGNSA come from the germline V gene. V was clipped by 5 bases and J by 2 bases; unmatched bases: 5. CDR3 size: 14 residues. CDR3 DNA: TGTGCCAGCAGCCATTGGGACAGCAACACTGAAGCTTTCTTT. It codes for CASSHWDSNTEAFF.

The chain is built from TRBV11-2 and TRBJ1-6, with 9 nucleotides matching TRBD1. The CDR3 covers 15 residues. CDR1 and CDR2 (germline): SGHAT, FQNNGV. V trimming: 5 bases; J trimming: 10 bases; junction bases outside the gene matches: 9. CDR3 sequence (DNA): TGTGCCAGCAGCAACTACAGGGGGCTAGAATCACCCCTCCACTTT. This sequence encodes CASSNYRGLESPLHF.

This clone was observed a handful of times. The chain employs TRBV27 and TRBJ1-2; TRBD1 matches 12 bases. With 2 bases clipped from V and 4 bases from J, the junction kept 2 bases outside the gene matches. This CDR3 region has 15 residues. CDR1 and CDR2 from the germline V gene are MNHEY and SMNVEV (reference sequence). The CDR3 reads CASSLAGQGAYGYTF. Here the CDR3 DNA reads TGTGCCAGCAGTTTAGCGGGACAGGGGGCCTATGGCTACACCTTC.